The T cell receptor beta chain described here comes from a study of control samples from healthy donors and cancer patients. Clones were read by immunoSEQ multiplex PCR, and TCRdb kept only the in-frame ones, dropping some. This sample has over 30,000 clones, with 86% found just once. The CDR3 length is 19 residues. Germline V gene lookup returns CDR1 MDHEN and CDR2 SYDVKM. V was pared by 4 bases and J by 1 base, with 20 bases between. The chain is built from TRBV28 and TRBJ2-6; tentatively, D is TRBD1 (6 bases). Sequences were obtained from PBMCs. This TCR derives from a woman in her thirties or forties with lung cancer. CDR3 DNA: TGTGCCAGCAGTTCCGATATGGGCAGGGGAGTGTCTGGGGCCAACGTCCTGACTTTC. Protein: CASSSDMGRGVSGANVLTF.